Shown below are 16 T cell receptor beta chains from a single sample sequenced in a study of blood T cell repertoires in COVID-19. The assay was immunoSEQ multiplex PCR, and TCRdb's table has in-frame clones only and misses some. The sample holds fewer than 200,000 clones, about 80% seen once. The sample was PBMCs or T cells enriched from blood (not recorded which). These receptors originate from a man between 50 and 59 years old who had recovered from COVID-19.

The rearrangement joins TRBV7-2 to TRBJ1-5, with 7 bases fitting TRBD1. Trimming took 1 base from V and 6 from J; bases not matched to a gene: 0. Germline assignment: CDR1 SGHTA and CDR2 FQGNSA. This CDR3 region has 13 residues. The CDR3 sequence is CASSLDRGQPQHF. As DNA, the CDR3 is TGTGCCAGCAGCTTAGACAGGGGTCAGCCCCAGCATTTT. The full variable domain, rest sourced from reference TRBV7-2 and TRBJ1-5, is GAGVSQSPSNKVTEKGKDVELRCDPISGHTALYWYRQSLGQGLEFLIYFQGNSAPDKSGLPSDRFSAERTGGSVSTLTIQRTQQEDSAVYLCASSLDRGQPQHFGDGTRLSIL.

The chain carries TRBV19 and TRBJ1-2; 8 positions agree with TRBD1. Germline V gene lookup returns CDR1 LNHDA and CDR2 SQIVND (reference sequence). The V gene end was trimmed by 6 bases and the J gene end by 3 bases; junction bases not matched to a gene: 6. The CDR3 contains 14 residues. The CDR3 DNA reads TGTGCCAGTAGCCGGTCAGGGGGCTACTATGGCTACACCTTC. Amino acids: CASSRSGGYYGYTF.

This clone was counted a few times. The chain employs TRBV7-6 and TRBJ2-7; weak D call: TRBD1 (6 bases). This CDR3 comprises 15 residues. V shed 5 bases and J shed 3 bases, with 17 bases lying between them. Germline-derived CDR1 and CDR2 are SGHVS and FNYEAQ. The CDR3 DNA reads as TGTGCCAGCAGCGCCAAACAGGGCCCTGTCTACGAGCAGTACTTC. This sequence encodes CASSAKQGPVYEQYF.

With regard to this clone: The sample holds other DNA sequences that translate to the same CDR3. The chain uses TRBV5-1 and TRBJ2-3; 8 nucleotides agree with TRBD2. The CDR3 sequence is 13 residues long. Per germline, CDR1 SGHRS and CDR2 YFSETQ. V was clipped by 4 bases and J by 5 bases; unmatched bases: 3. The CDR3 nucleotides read TGCGCCAGCAGCCCCGGGGGGGTAGATACGCAGTATTTT. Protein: CASSPGGVDTQYF.

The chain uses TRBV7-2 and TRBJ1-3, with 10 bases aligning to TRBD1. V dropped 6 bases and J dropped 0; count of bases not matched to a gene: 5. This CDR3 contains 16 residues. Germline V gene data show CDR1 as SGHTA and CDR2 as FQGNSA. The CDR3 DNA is TGTGCCAGCAGAGGACAGGGGGGACACTCTGGAAACACCATATATTTT. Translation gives CASRGQGGHSGNTIYF.

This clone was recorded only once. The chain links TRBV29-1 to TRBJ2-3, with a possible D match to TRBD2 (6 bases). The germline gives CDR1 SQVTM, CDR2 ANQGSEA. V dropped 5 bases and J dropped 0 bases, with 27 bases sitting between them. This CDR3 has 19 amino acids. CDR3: CSVPGGRDFLPASTDTQYF. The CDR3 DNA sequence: TGCAGCGTTCCCGGAGGACGGGACTTCTTACCCGCTAGCACAGATACGCAGTATTTT.

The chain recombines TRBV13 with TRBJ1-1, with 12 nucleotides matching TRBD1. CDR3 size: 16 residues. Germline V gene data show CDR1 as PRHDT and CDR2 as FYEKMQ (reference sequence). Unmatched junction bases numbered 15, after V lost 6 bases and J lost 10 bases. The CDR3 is CASREGWGQGAQGAFF. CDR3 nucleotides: TGTGCCAGCAGAGAGGGATGGGGACAGGGGGCTCAGGGAGCTTTCTTT.

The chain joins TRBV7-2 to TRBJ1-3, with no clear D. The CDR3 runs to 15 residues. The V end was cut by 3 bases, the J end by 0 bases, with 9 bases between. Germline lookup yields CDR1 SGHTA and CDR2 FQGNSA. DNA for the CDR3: TGTGCCAGCAGCTTTTCGGGGTACTCTGGAAACACCATATATTTT. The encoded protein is CASSFSGYSGNTIYF. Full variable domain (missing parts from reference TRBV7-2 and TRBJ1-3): GAGVSQSPSNKVTEKGKDVELRCDPISGHTALYWYRQSLGQGLEFLIYFQGNSAPDKSGLPSDRFSAERTGGSVSTLTIQRTQQEDSAVYLCASSFSGYSGNTIYFGEGSWLTVV.

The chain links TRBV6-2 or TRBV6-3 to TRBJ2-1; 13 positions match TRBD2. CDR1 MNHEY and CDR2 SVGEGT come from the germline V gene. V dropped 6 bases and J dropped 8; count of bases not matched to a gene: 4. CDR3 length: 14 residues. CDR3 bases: TGTGCCAGCAGCCGACTAGCGGGGGGAGATGAGCAGTTCTTC. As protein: CASSRLAGGDEQFF.

This CDR3 reads CASSYFDEQFF. Written as DNA, the CDR3 is TGTGCCAGCAGTTATTTCGATGAGCAGTTCTTC. J is TRBJ2-1 and V is TRBV6-5; no clear D gene. The CDR3 loop spans 11 amino acids. Germline assignment: CDR1 MNHEY and CDR2 SVGAGI. With 3 bases removed from V and 8 bases from J, the gap between germline ends came to 5 bases.

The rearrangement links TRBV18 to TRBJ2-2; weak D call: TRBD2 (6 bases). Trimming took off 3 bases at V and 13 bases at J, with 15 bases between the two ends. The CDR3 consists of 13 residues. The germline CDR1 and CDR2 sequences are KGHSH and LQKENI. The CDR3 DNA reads TGTGCCAGCTCACCGGAATCAGGAGGGAGGCTGTTTTTT. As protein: CASSPESGGRLFF. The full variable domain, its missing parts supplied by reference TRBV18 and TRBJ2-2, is NAGVMQNPRHLVRRRGQEARLRCSPMKGHSHVYWYRQLPEEGLKFMVYLQKENIIDESGMPKERFSAEFPKEGPSILRIQQVVRGDSAAYFCASSPESGGRLFFGEGSRLTVL.

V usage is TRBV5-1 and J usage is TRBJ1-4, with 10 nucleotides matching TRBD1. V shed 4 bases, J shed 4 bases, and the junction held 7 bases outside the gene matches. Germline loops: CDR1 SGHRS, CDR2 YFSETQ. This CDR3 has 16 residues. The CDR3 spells CASSNGQGVVNEKLFF. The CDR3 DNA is TGCGCCAGCAGCAACGGACAGGGGGTAGTTAATGAAAAACTGTTTTTT. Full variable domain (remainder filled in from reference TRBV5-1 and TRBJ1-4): KAGVTQTPRYLIKTRGQQVTLSCSPISGHRSVSWYQQTPGQGLQFLFEYFSETQRNKGNFPGRFSGRQFSNSRSEMNVSTLELGDSALYLCASSNGQGVVNEKLFFGSGTQLSVL.

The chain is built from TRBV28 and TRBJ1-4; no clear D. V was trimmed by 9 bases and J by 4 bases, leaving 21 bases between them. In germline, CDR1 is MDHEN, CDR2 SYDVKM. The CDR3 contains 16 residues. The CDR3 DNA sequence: TGTGCCAGTAACGAACCAACCGGTTTCCGTAATGAAAAACTGTTTTTT. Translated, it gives CASNEPTGFRNEKLFF. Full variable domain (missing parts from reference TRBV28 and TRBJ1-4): DVKVTQSSRYLVKRTGEKVFLECVQDMDHENMFWYRQDPGLGLRLIYFSYDVKMKEKGDIPEGYSVSREKKERFSLILESASTNQTSMYLCASNEPTGFRNEKLFFGSGTQLSVL.

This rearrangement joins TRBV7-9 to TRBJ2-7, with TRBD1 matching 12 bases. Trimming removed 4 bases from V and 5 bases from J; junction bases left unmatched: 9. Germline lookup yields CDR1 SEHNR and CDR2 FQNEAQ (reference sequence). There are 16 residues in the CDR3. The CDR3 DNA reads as TGTGCCAGCAGCTCCTGGGGGACAGGGGGCGACCACGAGCAGTACTTC. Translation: CASSSWGTGGDHEQYF. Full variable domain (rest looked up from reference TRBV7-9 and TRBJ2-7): DTGVSQNPRHKITKRGQNVTFRCDPISEHNRLYWYRQTLGQGPEFLTYFQNEAQLEKSRLLSDRFSAERPKGSFSTLEIQRTEQGDSAMYLCASSSWGTGGDHEQYFGPGTRLTVT.

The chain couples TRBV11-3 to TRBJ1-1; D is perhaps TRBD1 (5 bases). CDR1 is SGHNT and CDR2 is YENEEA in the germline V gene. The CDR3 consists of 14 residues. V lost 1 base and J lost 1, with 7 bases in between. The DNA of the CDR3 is TGTGCCAGCAGCTTAGGGGGCGAGAACACTGAAGCTTTCTTT. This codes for CASSLGGENTEAFF.

CDR3 sequence (DNA): TGTGCCAGCAGTTACTCGAGAGAGACCCAGTACTTC. This encodes CASSYSRETQYF. The rearrangement joins TRBV6-2 or TRBV6-3 to TRBJ2-5; D not resolved. CDR1 and CDR2 from the germline V gene are MNHEY and SVGEGT. This CDR3 comprises 12 residues. V was clipped by 0 bases and J by 4 bases, with 3 bases between them.